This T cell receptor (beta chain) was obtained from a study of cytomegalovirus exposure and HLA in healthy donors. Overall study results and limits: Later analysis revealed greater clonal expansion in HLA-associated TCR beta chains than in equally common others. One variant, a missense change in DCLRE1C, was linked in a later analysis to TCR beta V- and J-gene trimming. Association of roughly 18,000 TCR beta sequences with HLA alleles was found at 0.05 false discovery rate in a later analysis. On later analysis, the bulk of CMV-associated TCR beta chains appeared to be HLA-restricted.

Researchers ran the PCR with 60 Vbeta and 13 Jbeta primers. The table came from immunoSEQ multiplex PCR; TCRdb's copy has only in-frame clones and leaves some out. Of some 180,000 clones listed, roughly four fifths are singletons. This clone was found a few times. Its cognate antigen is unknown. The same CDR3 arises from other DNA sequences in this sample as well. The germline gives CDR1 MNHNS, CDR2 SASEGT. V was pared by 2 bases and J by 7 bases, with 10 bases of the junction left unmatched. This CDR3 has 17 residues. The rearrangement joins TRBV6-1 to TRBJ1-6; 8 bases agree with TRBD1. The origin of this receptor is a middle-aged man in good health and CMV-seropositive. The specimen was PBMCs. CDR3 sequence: CASSEQGTGAGNSPLHF. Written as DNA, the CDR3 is TGTGCCAGCAGTGAACAGGGGACAGGAGCGGGAAATTCACCCCTCCACTTT.